The 15 T cell receptor beta chains in this list originate from one sample, sequenced in a study of Tregs in tolerant kidney transplant recipients. The assay was immunoSEQ multiplex PCR, and TCRdb's table has in-frame clones only and misses some. This sample's table has nearly 15,000 clones. Recipients received nonmyeloablative bone marrow transplants from related graft donors, with transient mixed chimerism. The source was CD4+ T cells from blood (PBMCs), collected 12 months after the transplant. The receptors stem from a human patient who received a combined kidney and bone marrow transplant. Some T cells may have originated in the graft donor.

Concerning this clone itself: Read data end 3 residues before the CDR3 end; the end is taken from the germline J gene. The rearrangement links TRBV10-3 to TRBJ2-1; 9 nucleotides align to TRBD2. Per the germline V gene, CDR1 is ENHRY and CDR2 is SYGVKD. This CDR3 is 21 amino acids long. V shed 0 bases, J shed 0 bases, and the junction held 15 bases outside the gene matches. The covered CDR3 bases are TGTGCCATCAGTGAGTCGTTGGGGGTGGCTAGCGGGATCAGCTCCTACAATGAG. This codes for CAISESLGVASGISSYNE. The full CDR3 protein is CAISESLGVASGISSYNEQFF.

Concerning this clone itself: The sequence runs out 3 residues before the end of the CDR3; the remainder is reconstructed from the germline J gene. V gene TRBV18 combines with J gene TRBJ1-4; possible D gene TRBD1, 5 bases. The CDR3 covers 17 residues. V was clipped by 4 bases and J by 0 bases, with 15 bases between them. CDR1 KGHSH and CDR2 LQKENI come from the germline V gene. The CDR3 loop is CASSQDIGGSTNEKLFF. The sequenced CDR3 bases are TGTGCCAGCTCACAGGACATCGGCGGATCAACTAATGAAAAA.

Points on this clone: The read gets to within 3 residues of the CDR3 end, and the germline J gene fills in the rest. This chain links TRBV18 with TRBJ1-1; D not resolved. The CDR3 covers 15 residues. Trimming left V 1 base short and J 3 bases short, with 12 bases between. Germline V lookup: CDR1 KGHSH, CDR2 LQKENI. The part of the CDR3 DNA that was read is TGTGCCAGCTCACCACTCCCCATCGGGGACACTGAA. Its translation: CASSPLPIGDTE. Given in full, the CDR3 is CASSPLPIGDTEAFF.

Concerning this clone: Read coverage stops 3 residues before the CDR3 terminus; the germline J gene supplies the remainder. This chain joins TRBV18 and TRBJ2-7; TRBD1 might be the D (5 bases). Trimming cost V 4 bases and J 6 bases, with 10 bases left between them. From germline, CDR1 is KGHSH and CDR2 LQKENI. The CDR3 totals 12 residues. CDR3 region: CASSLTQGEQYF. The part of the CDR3 DNA that was read is TGTGCCAGCTCACTTACCCAGGGCGAG.

A word on this clone: The DNA ends 3 residues before the CDR3 does, and the rest of the CDR3 is filled in from the germline J gene. The genes are TRBV7-9 and TRBJ2-7; possibly TRBD1 for D (5 bases). Germline loops: CDR1 SEHNR, CDR2 FQNEAQ (reference sequence). The CDR3 totals 11 residues. Deletions cut 8 bases from V and 3 bases from J, with 8 bases between. Incomplete CDR3 DNA: TGTGCCAGCGGCACAGGCTACGAG. The encoded protein is CASGTGYE. The whole CDR3 is CASGTGYEQYF.

On this clone: The read finishes 3 residues shy of the CDR3 end, and the germline J gene is used to complete it. This chain uses TRBV29-1 with TRBJ2-7, with 7 bases lining up with TRBD2. J was trimmed by 6 bases and V by 4 bases; bases with no gene match: 6. This CDR3 has 12 amino acids. Germline lookup yields CDR1 SQVTM and CDR2 ANQGSEA. The sequenced part of the CDR3 DNA is TGCAGCGTTGGAGGGACTACTATCGAG. This codes for CSVGGTTIE. The whole CDR3 reads CSVGGTTIEQYF.

A word on this clone: From the germline J gene comes the end of the CDR3, since the read stops 3 residues before it. V usage is TRBV7-9 and J usage is TRBJ1-1, with D maybe TRBD1 (5 bases). V was clipped by 5 bases and J by 3 bases, with 7 bases between them. The CDR3 spans 12 residues. The V gene's germline CDR1 is SEHNR and CDR2 FQNEAQ (reference sequence). Partial CDR3 DNA: TGTGCCAGCAGCCGCAGGGACACTGAA. Amino acids: CASSRRDTE. The CDR3 in its entirety is CASSRRDTEAFF.

As to this clone: The read is 3 residues too short to cover the CDR3 end, so that end is filled in from the germline J gene. The chain employs TRBV7-9 and TRBJ2-1, with D possibly TRBD2 on 5 matching bases. The length of the CDR3 is 15 residues. V shed 5 bases and J shed 4 bases, with 15 bases lying between them. The germline V gene has CDR1 SEHNR and CDR2 FQNEAQ (reference sequence). CDR3 bases read: TGTGCCAGCAGCACTAGGGCCCTAGATTACAATGAG. Translating it yields CASSTRALDYNE. The entire CDR3 sequence reads CASSTRALDYNEQFF. Based on the CDR3 plus reference TRBV7-9 and TRBJ2-1, the full variable domain is DTGVSQNPRHKITKRGQNVTFRCDPISEHNRLYWYRQTLGQGPEFLTYFQNEAQLEKSRLLSDRFSAERPKGSFSTLEIQRTEQGDSAMYLCASSTRALDYNEQFFGPGTRLTVL.

Notes on this clone: The observed sequence ends 3 residues before the CDR3 terminus, with the missing tail filled in from the germline J gene. The chain uses TRBV19 and TRBJ2-7, with 9 positions matching TRBD1. The germline V gene has CDR1 LNHDA and CDR2 SQIVND (reference sequence). This CDR3 contains 15 residues. Losses at the gene ends were 5 bases for V and 3 bases for J; bases not matched to a gene: 8. The sequenced part of the CDR3 DNA is TGTGCCAGTAGTGATGGGGGACAGGGAGACTACGAG. Protein: CASSDGGQGDYE. The whole CDR3 protein reads CASSDGGQGDYEQYF.

Its frequency marks this clone as medium-sized. The CDR3 end lies 3 residues beyond the end of the read and is filled in from the germline J gene. The chain uses TRBV7-3 and TRBJ2-3; no firm D call. From germline, CDR1 is SGHTA and CDR2 FQGTGA. The CDR3 runs 13 residues. The V end was cut by 2 bases, the J end by 2 bases, with 5 bases between. The CDR3 here is CASSLQVTDTQYF. The CDR3 DNA, read in part, is TGTGCCAGCAGCTTACAGGTCACAGATACG.

As concerns this clone: Read data end 3 residues before the CDR3 end; the end is taken from the germline J gene. The chain couples TRBV12-3 or TRBV12-4 to TRBJ1-3; 9 bases align to TRBD1. The CDR3 runs to 16 residues. Trimming removed 5 bases from V and 4 bases from J; junction bases left unmatched: 9. The part of the CDR3 DNA that was read is TGTGCCAGCAGTGCTACGGGACAGGGTGTGGGAAACACC. This gives the protein CASSATGQGVGNT. The full CDR3 protein is CASSATGQGVGNTIYF.

As for this clone: The CDR3 is cut off 3 residues early in the read; its end comes from the germline J gene. The V and J genes are TRBV5-1 and TRBJ2-2; D might be TRBD2 (6 bases). V dropped 0 bases and J dropped 5 bases, with 11 bases sitting between them. This CDR3 has 15 residues. The germline gives CDR1 SGHRS, CDR2 YFSETQ. The sequenced part of the CDR3 DNA is TGCGCCAGCAGCTTGGTCGTTAGCGGAACCGGGGAG. The encoded protein is CASSLVVSGTGE. From start to end, the CDR3 is CASSLVVSGTGELFF.

As to this clone: Read sequence stops 3 residues before the CDR3 end, and the germline J gene provides the missing end. The chain joins TRBV20-1 to TRBJ2-7; TRBD2 might be the D (5 bases). V shed 3 bases and J shed 6 bases, with 12 bases lying between them. This CDR3 spans 12 amino acids. Germline V gene data show CDR1 as DFQATT and CDR2 as SNEGSKA (reference sequence). The CDR3 bases that were read are TGCAGTGCTAGGGAAGGACGGGGCGAG. It translates to CSAREGRGE. The CDR3 reads in full as CSAREGRGEQYF.

As to this clone: Read coverage stops 3 residues before the CDR3 terminus; the germline J gene supplies the remainder. V usage is TRBV18 and J usage is TRBJ2-7; maybe TRBD2 (6 bases). The germline V and J ends were trimmed by 6 bases and 3 bases, with 6 bases remaining between them. Germline CDR1 reads KGHSH; CDR2 reads LQKENI. The CDR3 length is 11 residues. This chain's CDR3 is CASSGGYEQYF. CDR3 bases read: TGTGCCAGCTCGGGGGGCTACGAG.

The CDR3 here is CASSPQGTGGRYEQYF. The DNA read from the CDR3 is TGCGCCAGCAGCCCCCAGGGGACAGGGGGCCGATACGAG. The genes are TRBV4-1 and TRBJ2-7; 12 bases align to TRBD1. The read falls 3 residues short of the CDR3 end, and the missing part is taken from the germline J gene. This CDR3 is 16 amino acids long. From germline, CDR1 is MGHRA and CDR2 YSYEKL. J lost 4 bases, V lost 4 bases, and 8 bases had no gene match.